Presented here are 4 T cell receptor beta chains from one specimen sequenced in a study of T cell changes during pregnancy in multiple sclerosis. Here immunoSEQ multiplex PCR was the method, and the copy in TCRdb shows in-frame clones only, minus some. Of about 60,000 clones in the sample, nearly 95% were seen once. This specimen consisted of peripheral blood, obtained in the first trimester of pregnancy. These TCRs come from a female donor with multiple sclerosis, enrolled in a pregnancy study.

The chain is built from TRBV14 and TRBJ2-3, with TRBD2 identical over 11 bases. J gave up 5 bases and V 0 bases, and 7 bases lay outside the gene matches. CDR3 length: 17 amino acids. Germline-derived CDR1 and CDR2 are SGHDN and FVKESK. This CDR3 reads CASSQDLAGGPEDTQYF. The CDR3 DNA sequence: TGTGCCAGCAGCCAAGACTTAGCGGGGGGGCCTGAAGATACGCAGTATTTT.

The V call is TRBV27, the J call TRBJ1-3, with D perhaps TRBD1 (6 bases). This CDR3 region has 14 residues. CDR1 is MNHEY, CDR2 SMNVEV, per germline (reference sequence). Trimming took off 6 bases at V and 4 bases at J, with 13 bases between the two ends. The CDR3 nucleotides are TGTGCCAGCAGGACCAGGGGCGTCGGAAACACCATATATTTT. Translated: CASRTRGVGNTIYF.

CDR3 in amino acids: CARTGGAGFF. The CDR3 coding sequence is TGTGCCAGAACAGGGGGCGCGGGTTTCTTT. This rearrangement joins TRBV5-3 to TRBJ1-1; 8 nucleotides agree with TRBD1. TRBV5-3 falls under the ORF class, with uncertain function. This CDR3 spans 10 amino acids. J lost 13 bases, V lost 6 bases, and 5 bases had no gene match.

The chain is built from TRBV7-3 and TRBJ2-3, with D possibly matching TRBD2 (6 bases). This CDR3 comprises 17 residues. V gave up 1 base and J gave up 0 bases, with 14 bases separating them. Germline CDR1 is SGHTA and CDR2 is FQGTGA. For the CDR3, the DNA is TGTGCCAGCAGCTTAAGGGTCGCGGGGAAGAGCACAGATACGCAGTATTTT. Translated, it gives CASSLRVAGKSTDTQYF.